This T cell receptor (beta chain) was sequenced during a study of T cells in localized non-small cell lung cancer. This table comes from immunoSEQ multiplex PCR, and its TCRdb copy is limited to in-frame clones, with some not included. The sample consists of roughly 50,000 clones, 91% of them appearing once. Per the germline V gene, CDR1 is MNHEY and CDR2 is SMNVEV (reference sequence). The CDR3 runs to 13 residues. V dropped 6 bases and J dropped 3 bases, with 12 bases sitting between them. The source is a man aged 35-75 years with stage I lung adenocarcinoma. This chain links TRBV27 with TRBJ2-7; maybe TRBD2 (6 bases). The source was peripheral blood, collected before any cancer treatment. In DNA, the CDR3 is TGTGCCAGCAGCCCTGTGGGGGGCTACGAGCAGTACTTC. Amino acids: CASSPVGGYEQYF.